The present T cell receptor beta chain was sequenced within a study of OX40 agonist ivuxolimab in advanced cancers. Study in general: The treatment was a fully human IgG2 OX40 agonist, ivuxolimab.

CDR3 length equals 16 residues. Trimming at V came to 2 bases and at J to 3 bases, leaving 7 bases not matched to a gene. CDR1 is LNHDA and CDR2 is SQIVND in the germline V gene (reference sequence). Using immunoSEQ multiplex PCR, the repertoire was profiled, and TCRdb retains in-frame clones only, with some absent. The table has roughly 48,000 clones, 70% to 85% seen once. The chain couples TRBV19 to TRBJ2-3; 8 nucleotides agree with TRBD2. The sample consisted of CD4+ or CD8+ T cells sorted from blood, taken in a trial of the OX40 agonist ivuxolimab. The receptor was derived from an adult with an advanced solid tumor such as melanoma, head and neck, liver or kidney cancer. The CDR3 DNA sequence: TGTGCCAGTAGTATAATAATAGCGGGGAGGACAGATACGCAGTATTTT. Protein: CASSIIIAGRTDTQYF.